The T cell receptor beta chain under discussion was sequenced for a study of cytomegalovirus exposure and HLA in healthy donors. Turning to this clone: What it recognizes is unknown.

Overall study results and limits: Roughly uniform depth of sequencing across donors was assumed in presence/absence analyses. Some TCR beta chains (roughly 160 of them) were listed as cytomegalovirus-associated.

Primers included in the PCR were 60 Vbeta and 13 Jbeta primers. Produced via immunoSEQ multiplex PCR; TCRdb's table is partial and in-frame only. The sample has about 110,000 clones, 82% seen once; the top ten hold around 2.6%. Germline CDR1 LNHNV, CDR2 YYDKDF (reference sequence). With 0 bases clipped from V and 3 bases from J, the junction kept 7 bases outside the gene matches. The CDR3 totals 17 residues. Sequencing input: PBMCs. The TCR originated in a woman younger than 35 in good health and CMV-seronegative. This chain uses TRBV15 with TRBJ1-2; 10 bases are shared with TRBD1. This chain's CDR3 is CATSRDGRGQGDYGYTF. CDR3 nucleotide sequence: TGTGCCACCAGCAGAGATGGCCGAGGACAGGGGGACTATGGCTACACCTTC.